What follows describes a single T cell receptor beta chain. This sample stems from a study of blood T cell repertoires in COVID-19. Study at large: Specimens from acute and convalescent COVID-19 originated in the United States, Italy and Spain.

Study processing details: It was from reference gene primer amplification that nucleated cell counts were estimated. The table came from immunoSEQ multiplex PCR; TCRdb's copy has only in-frame clones and leaves some out. V and J calls and clone size come straight from that table; D and trimming were deduced from the DNA. The table records about 290,000 clones, roughly 89% of them present only once. The ends were cut back, 2 bases at V and 2 bases at J, with 7 bases in the middle. The V gene's germline CDR1 is MNHEY and CDR2 SMNVEV (reference sequence). The CDR3 is 14 residues long. The receptor was isolated from a man between 35 and 55 years old with acute or convalescent COVID-19. The specimen was peripheral blood. This sequence joins TRBV27 and TRBJ1-3; tentatively, D is TRBD1 (6 bases). The CDR3 nucleotides read TGTGCCAGCAGTTTAACAGGGACTGGAAACACCATATATTTT. Translated, it gives CASSLTGTGNTIYF.